Given below is one T cell receptor (beta chain) in context. The data stem from a study of blood T cell repertoires in COVID-19. Per the original data handling: For nucleated cells, counts were estimated from reference gene primer amplification. Sequencing was performed with immunoSEQ multiplex PCR; in TCRdb, only in-frame clones are kept and a portion is missing. Clone size and V and J calls were adopted from that table, with D and trimming inferred from the DNA. The sample consists of about 45,000 clones, about nine tenths of them appearing once. Germline CDR1 reads MDHEN; CDR2 reads SYDVKM. The CDR3 length is 14 residues. V lost 2 bases and J 6 bases, leaving 13 bases between the germline ends.

This chain links TRBV28 with TRBJ1-1, with D possibly being TRBD1 (5 bases). The sequence was collected from a human donor in a cohort sampled during active COVID-19. Sequences were obtained from peripheral blood. The CDR3 loop reads CASSLGGITSEAFF. The CDR3 DNA is TGTGCCAGCAGTTTAGGGGGGATCACTTCTGAAGCTTTCTTT.